This T cell receptor beta chain was obtained from a study of circulating and synovial CD4+ cells in juvenile arthritis (dated by TCRdb to between 2013 and 2015). For the wider study: Within each patient, the TCRbeta CDR3 repertoires of synovial CD4 T cells, bulk blood CD4 T cells and circulating HLA-DR+ CD4 T cells were compared. The goal of the repertoire sequencing was to confirm that synovial clonotypes were enriched in a circulating synovial-like CD4 T cell subset. Results the study describes overall, beyond this receptor: Since overlap with synovium went up as sequencing depth increased, the measured fractions of shared clonotypes likely underestimated the full repertoire overlap. No difference between circulating pathogenic-like lymphocytes and bulk blood T cells was detected by traditional Vbeta family usage analysis. Circulating pathogenic-like lymphocytes clustered together with synovial T cells, and compared with bulk blood, the circulating pathogenic-like lymphocytes shared a substantially higher fraction of CDR3 sequences with synovium. Synovial and circulating pathogenic-like lymphocyte repertoires were less diverse than bulk blood CD4 repertoires, with some CPL samples as oligoclonal as synovium. Because T cell genome counts differed by at least an order of magnitude between CPL and bulk blood CD4 samples, sample-size effects were addressed.

The library relied on the immunoSEQ multiplex PCR assay. TCRbeta CDR3 sequencing was carried out by an external provider as a commercial service. Concerning the study's data processing: The analyses used productive nucleotide sequences together with amino acid sequences obtained by in silico translation. Diversity was measured as Renyi entropy over a range of alpha values, and the median of 200 repeated subsamples was taken to equalise sample size. For clustering, the distance between each pair of repertoires was computed as one minus the Chao-modified Jaccard index, which corrected for under-sampling. Frequency-weighted overlap with synovial clonotypes was calculated over 200 sample sizes with 200 draws without replacement at each size, and the overlap was reported at the size of the smaller sample. Here the immuneACCESS table is served through TCRdb, limited to in-frame sequences with V and J called. Missing clones are a known gap in these copies; in checked studies unresolved V genes cover under half, and the rest lacks a known reason. Clone size and the V and J calls come from that table; the DNA yielded D and trimming. The sample table contains about 33,000 clones; only one count was recorded for 90% to 95% of them. 0.15% to 0.2% of the sample is held by the ten biggest clonotypes.

This clone was detected only once. Its target antigen remains unknown. Base quality data are lacking; no much larger clone is found one base away. Donors of the sequenced samples were patients with active juvenile idiopathic arthritis. Cells were sorted immediately after thawing, with dead cells excluded using Live/Dead Fixable Near-IR Stain. In the germline V gene, CDR1 corresponds to SGHDT and CDR2 to YYEEEE. V was cut back by 4 bases and J by 4 bases, leaving a gap of 18 bases between them. Reading from cysteine to phenylalanine, the CDR3 counts 16 amino acids. Kept here is only the CDR3 DNA, which spans 48 bases and is read in frame from base 1.

The chain links TRBV5-6 with TRBJ2-1; no D gene can be assigned with confidence. Sequenced sample: CD4+ T cells from blood. The receptor's source is a human donor with juvenile idiopathic arthritis. The CDR3 reads CASSGPVEALYNEQFF. The DNA reads TGTGCCAGCAGCGGTCCTGTCGAAGCCCTGTACAATGAGCAGTTCTTC.